This T cell receptor (beta chain) originates from a study of patients and donors after allogeneic stem cell transplantation. Germline-derived CDR1 and CDR2 are MNHEY and SMNVEV (reference sequence). The CDR3 length is 15 residues. Trimming took off 1 base at V and 0 bases at J, with 9 bases between the two ends. MiXCR, run by TCRdb on the RT-PCR reads, gives a single entry per CDR3 protein. This table holds more than 850,000 distinct CDR3 sequences, approximately 18% found once. This clonotype came up a few times. This rearrangement joins TRBV27 to TRBJ1-1; possibly TRBD1 for D (6 bases). Sequencing was done on a sample of blood, either unsorted or a sorted T cell fraction (not recorded which). The TCR sequence derives from a human donor who was either an allogeneic HSCT recipient or a stem cell or donor lymphocyte infusion donor (not recorded which). It is not recorded whose cells these are; they may come from a transplant donor. DNA for the CDR3: TGTGCCAGCAGTTTATATACAGGGATGAACACTGAAGCTTTCTTT. Protein sequence: CASSLYTGMNTEAFF.